Following are 31 T cell receptor beta chains from one sample sequenced in a study of sequential checkpoint blockade in melanoma. Sequencing was performed with immunoSEQ multiplex PCR; in TCRdb, only in-frame clones are kept and a portion is missing. Of approximately 9,000 clones listed, about three quarters are singletons. Sample treatment: randomized to nivolumab then ipilimumab (arm A) or the reverse (arm B). Sequences were derived from CD8+ T cells sorted from blood (inferred from file names), sampled from a patient given nivolumab and ipilimumab in sequence. The receptors originated from a human donor with melanoma.

This clone is labeled as large. This sequence joins TRBV6-1 and TRBJ1-1, with D unclear. V lost 2 bases and J 3 bases, leaving 4 bases between the germline ends. Germline CDR1 MNHNS, CDR2 SASEGT. The CDR3 contains 12 residues. The CDR3 is CASSEQYTEAFF. In DNA form, the CDR3 reads TGTGCCAGCAGTGAACAGTACACTGAAGCTTTCTTT.

The chain combines TRBV27 with TRBJ1-1, with 11 bases fitting TRBD1. Per the germline V gene, CDR1 is MNHEY and CDR2 is SMNVEV (reference sequence). Trimming at V came to 6 bases and at J to 1 base, leaving 4 bases not matched to a gene. This CDR3 has 15 residues. The CDR3 here is CASRTGTGGNTEAFF. CDR3 DNA sequence: TGTGCCAGCAGGACGGGGACAGGGGGGAACACTGAAGCTTTCTTT.

Only a few counts were recorded for this clone. The chain employs TRBV6-4 and TRBJ2-3, with 10 nucleotides matching TRBD2. V gave up 5 bases and J gave up 6 bases; unmatched junction bases: 8. CDR3 size: 15 residues. Per the germline V gene, CDR1 is MRHNA and CDR2 is SNTAGT. CDR3 loop: CASSPSGGSGDTQYF. In nucleotides, the CDR3 is TGTGCCAGCAGTCCTAGCGGGGGCTCCGGGGATACGCAGTATTTT.

The chain couples TRBV27 to TRBJ2-1; 7 bases map to TRBD1. Trimming took 2 bases from V and 3 from J; bases not matched to a gene: 13. CDR1 is MNHEY and CDR2 is SMNVEV in the germline V gene (reference sequence). The CDR3 is 18 amino acids. The CDR3 reads CASSLEAPTGRSYNEQFF. The DNA of the CDR3 is TGTGCCAGCAGTTTAGAGGCCCCGACAGGGAGAAGCTACAATGAGCAGTTCTTC.

The chain uses TRBV6-5 and TRBJ2-1; the match to TRBD2 covers 7 bases. J was trimmed by 6 bases and V by 3 bases; bases with no gene match: 2. Germline V gene lookup returns CDR1 MNHEY and CDR2 SVGAGI. There are 13 residues in the CDR3. The CDR3 here is CASSYPGGNEQFF. CDR3 DNA sequence: TGTGCCAGCAGTTATCCGGGGGGCAATGAGCAGTTCTTC.

Remarks on this clone: The same CDR3 also results from other DNA sequences found in this sample. The chain is built from TRBV4-1 and TRBJ2-7; no firm D call. The CDR3 consists of 15 residues. With 1 base removed from V and 2 bases from J, the gap between germline ends came to 12 bases. CDR1 and CDR2 (germline): MGHRA, YSYEKL. This CDR3 is CASSQGSTGAYEQYV. DNA of the CDR3: TGCGCCAGCAGCCAAGGATCAACGGGTGCCTACGAGCAGTACGTC.

This clone was seen only a few times. The rearrangement joins TRBV5-1 to TRBJ2-5; 8 positions match TRBD1. This CDR3 region has 12 residues. The germline gives CDR1 SGHRS, CDR2 YFSETQ. The trim removed 6 bases at V and 4 bases at J, leaving 2 bases unmatched. This CDR3 reads CASTTGGETQYF. The CDR3 DNA sequence: TGCGCCAGCACCACAGGGGGAGAGACCCAGTACTTC.

This clone was seen only a few times. The CDR3 reads CASSGLAGGQVFLTDTQYF. CDR3 DNA sequence: TGTGCCAGCAGTGGACTAGCGGGGGGGCAAGTTTTTCTAACAGATACGCAGTATTTT. V usage is TRBV13 and J usage is TRBJ2-3; TRBD2 agrees at 15 bases. The CDR3 totals 19 residues. Per the germline V gene, CDR1 is PRHDT and CDR2 is FYEKMQ (reference sequence). V lost 6 bases and J lost 3; bases outside the gene matches: 13.

The rearrangement joins TRBV29-1 to TRBJ1-2; TRBD1 matches at 7 bases. CDR3 length: 12 amino acids. V gave up 3 bases and J gave up 6 bases; unmatched junction bases: 4. The germline gives CDR1 SQVTM, CDR2 ANQGSEA. CDR3 nucleotides: TGCAGCGTTGATGACAGGGCCAATGGCTACACCTTC. It codes for CSVDDRANGYTF.

The chain couples TRBV5-1 to TRBJ2-1; a possible D gene is TRBD2 (6 bases). Germline loops: CDR1 SGHRS, CDR2 YFSETQ. This CDR3 has 14 amino acids. Between the trimmed V and J ends, which lost 4 bases and 4 bases, there was a span of 12 bases. This CDR3 reads CASSPAGGYNEQFF. CDR3 in DNA: TGCGCCAGCAGCCCCGCCGGGGGTTACAATGAGCAGTTCTTC.

The chain joins TRBV7-9 to TRBJ1-3; the match to TRBD1 covers 7 bases. The V gene's germline CDR1 is SEHNR and CDR2 FQNEAQ (reference sequence). The V segment lost 5 bases and the J segment 4 bases; nucleotides outside the gene matches: 8. This CDR3 region has 15 residues. As DNA, the CDR3 is TGTGCCAGCAGCCCCGGACAGGAGTTGGGAAACACCATATATTTT. Translating it yields CASSPGQELGNTIYF.

This rearrangement joins TRBV27 to TRBJ2-5; 7 bases match TRBD1. Germline CDR1 and CDR2: MNHEY and SMNVEV (reference sequence). The CDR3 contains 14 residues. V lost 6 bases and J lost 4; bases outside the gene matches: 8. The CDR3 nucleotides are TGTGCCAGCAGCATTGACAGGGCCGGAGAGACCCAGTACTTC. Translated: CASSIDRAGETQYF.

The chain combines TRBV15 with TRBJ2-5; possible D gene TRBD2, 6 bases. Trimming took off 1 base at V and 5 bases at J, with 17 bases between the two ends. The CDR3 is made up of 16 amino acids. The germline gives CDR1 LNHNV, CDR2 YYDKDF (reference sequence). The CDR3 coding sequence is TGTGCCACCAGCAGAGCAAGAGGCGGGGCTGGGGAGACCCAGTACTTC. Residues: CATSRARGGAGETQYF.

This clone showed up just a few times. The rearrangement joins TRBV7-6 to TRBJ2-5, with 11 bases aligning to TRBD2. Germline values: CDR1 SGHVS, CDR2 FNYEAQ. The length of the CDR3 is 15 residues. The junction had 6 bases not matched to a gene; V was cut back by 5 bases and J by 4 bases. CDR3 sequence: CASSLGTSGGETQYF. In nucleotides, the CDR3 is TGTGCCAGCAGCCTCGGGACTAGCGGTGGAGAGACCCAGTACTTC.

The chain uses TRBV6-1 and TRBJ2-3; a possible D gene is TRBD2 (5 bases). CDR1 and CDR2 from the germline V gene are MNHNS and SASEGT. CDR3 length: 17 residues. V dropped 1 base and J dropped 2 bases, with 16 bases sitting between them. The CDR3 region is CASSEGREWRFTDTQYF. The CDR3, as DNA: TGTGCCAGCAGTGAAGGTCGGGAATGGAGGTTCACAGATACGCAGTATTTT.

This clone has just a few counts. The V and J genes are TRBV27 and TRBJ2-1; weak D call: TRBD2 (5 bases). V gave up 6 bases and J gave up 0 bases, with 12 bases separating them. There are 15 residues in the CDR3. Germline lookup yields CDR1 MNHEY and CDR2 SMNVEV (reference sequence). The CDR3 sequence: CASSLAPPSYNEQFF. For the CDR3, the DNA is TGTGCCAGCAGCCTAGCCCCCCCCTCCTACAATGAGCAGTTCTTC.

This chain uses TRBV5-8 with TRBJ1-2; D perhaps matches TRBD1 (5 bases). CDR1 is SGHTS, CDR2 YDEGEE, per germline. This CDR3 spans 15 amino acids. With 4 bases removed from V and 2 bases from J, the gap between germline ends came to 15 bases. CDR3 in DNA: TGTGCCAGCAGCCTGAAATCAAGGGGCAACTATGGCTACACCTTC. This gives the protein CASSLKSRGNYGYTF.

The chain combines TRBV5-1 with TRBJ1-4; the match to TRBD1 covers 9 bases. Trimming at V came to 4 bases and at J to 7 bases, leaving 5 bases not matched to a gene. The CDR3 extends over 14 amino acids. Germline assignment: CDR1 SGHRS and CDR2 YFSETQ. The CDR3 loop is CASSTGGLGEKLFF. The CDR3 DNA follows: TGCGCCAGCAGCACAGGGGGCTTAGGTGAAAAACTGTTTTTT.

V is TRBV6-1 and J is TRBJ2-3, with D possibly being TRBD1 (7 bases). CDR3 length: 14 residues. CDR1 and CDR2 from the germline V gene are MNHNS and SASEGT. Trimming stripped 3 bases from V and 4 bases from J, with 11 bases between. The CDR3 DNA is TGTGCCAGCAGTGATGCCAGGGGGGCAGATACGCAGTATTTT. Encoded protein: CASSDARGADTQYF.

This sequence joins TRBV7-6 and TRBJ2-1, with 10 bases aligning to TRBD2. V lost 5 bases, J lost 3 bases, and 4 bases stayed unmatched. Germline loops: CDR1 SGHVS, CDR2 FNYEAQ. This CDR3 has 15 amino acids. CDR3 sequence: CASSAASGSYNEQFF. CDR3 sequence (DNA): TGTGCCAGCAGCGCAGCTAGCGGGAGCTACAATGAGCAGTTCTTC.

This clone was detected once. This rearrangement joins TRBV6-5 to TRBJ2-7, with 7 bases aligning to TRBD2. The CDR3 extends over 14 amino acids. In germline, CDR1 is MNHEY, CDR2 SVGAGI. Trimming at V came to 6 bases and at J to 1 base, leaving 6 bases not matched to a gene. The CDR3 loop reads CASREGTKSYEQYF. The CDR3 DNA reads TGTGCCAGCAGGGAAGGGACTAAATCCTACGAGCAGTACTTC.

This clone came up once. CDR3 region: CASSSSMQGYEQYF. DNA of the CDR3: TGTGCCAGCAGTTCTTCTATGCAGGGTTACGAGCAGTACTTC. The chain has TRBV6-5 and TRBJ2-7; perhaps TRBD1 as D (5 bases). V dropped 4 bases and J dropped 4 bases, with 14 bases sitting between them. Per the germline V gene, CDR1 is MNHEY and CDR2 is SVGAGI. The CDR3 totals 14 residues.

The chain uses TRBV4-1 and TRBJ1-1; a possible D gene is TRBD1 (5 bases). Germline CDR1 and CDR2: MGHRA and YSYEKL. V lost 0 bases, J lost 3 bases, and 8 bases lay in between. The CDR3 is made up of 14 amino acids. This CDR3 reads CASSQEDSYTEAFF. CDR3 nucleotide sequence: TGCGCCAGCAGCCAAGAAGACAGCTACACTGAAGCTTTCTTT.

This clone was counted only a few times. The V call is TRBV7-9, the J call TRBJ2-2; a possible D gene is TRBD2 (6 bases). There are 16 residues in the CDR3. Germline V gene sequence: CDR1 SEHNR, CDR2 FQNEAQ (reference sequence). Between the trimmed V and J ends, which lost 8 bases and 1 base, there was a span of 17 bases. CDR3 sequence (DNA): TGTGCCAGCCGAGATTCCAGGGAGGAGAACACCGGGGAGCTGTTTTTT. This sequence encodes CASRDSREENTGELFF.

This clone was observed a few times. V usage is TRBV6-1 and J usage is TRBJ2-7, with TRBD2 as a possible D gene (6 bases). CDR3 length: 11 amino acids. CDR1 is MNHNS and CDR2 is SASEGT in the germline V gene. The ends were cut back, 8 bases at V and 8 bases at J, with 13 bases in the middle. The CDR3 loop is CASGEGLKQYF. The CDR3 DNA reads as TGTGCCAGCGGCGAAGGACTAAAGCAGTACTTC.

Here the CDR3 reads CASSTGVSNTDTQYF. For the CDR3, the DNA is TGCGCCAGCAGCACGGGTGTCTCGAACACAGATACGCAGTATTTT. The chain employs TRBV5-1 and TRBJ2-3; unclear D gene. Germline lookup yields CDR1 SGHRS and CDR2 YFSETQ. The CDR3 consists of 15 residues. The V and J ends lost 4 bases and 2 bases respectively, with 14 bases between them.

Judged by abundance, this clone is large. J is TRBJ1-2 and V is TRBV21-1. TRBV21-1 is classified as a pseudogene. This CDR3 has 12 amino acids. This CDR3 reads CASSKGGYGYTF. The CDR3 DNA follows: TGTGCCAGCAGCAAGGGGGGATATGGCTACACCTTC.

The rearrangement links TRBV7-9 to TRBJ2-1; D might be TRBD2 (6 bases). The CDR3 totals 15 residues. Between the trimmed V and J ends, which lost 1 base and 5 bases, there was a span of 12 bases. CDR1 is SEHNR and CDR2 is FQNEAQ in the germline V gene (reference sequence). The chain's CDR3 is CASSLEAGRNNEQFF. CDR3 in DNA: TGTGCCAGCAGCTTAGAGGCAGGGAGGAACAATGAGCAGTTCTTC.

The chain carries TRBV16 and TRBJ1-2; D not certain. CDR1 and CDR2 (germline): KGHSY, FQNENV. CDR3 length: 14 amino acids. V was pared by 0 bases and J by 4 bases, with 9 bases between. DNA for the CDR3: TGTGCCAGCAGCCAATCGGCGGATCTCTATGGCTACACCTTC. Its protein is CASSQSADLYGYTF.

This rearrangement joins TRBV6-1 to TRBJ1-1; perhaps TRBD1 as D (5 bases). Germline assignment: CDR1 MNHNS and CDR2 SASEGT. V lost 2 bases and J 5 bases, leaving 15 bases between the germline ends. This CDR3 region has 15 residues. The CDR3 sequence is CASSEPPGAGTEAFF. In DNA, the CDR3 is TGTGCCAGCAGTGAACCCCCCGGGGCGGGAACTGAAGCTTTCTTT.

V and J are TRBV7-2 and TRBJ2-5; maybe TRBD1 (5 bases). The CDR3 contains 15 residues. Trimming removed 5 bases at V and 2 bases at J, with 15 bases between. Per the germline V gene, CDR1 is SGHTA and CDR2 is FQGNSA. CDR3 DNA: TGTGCCAGCAGCCACCCGACAGTGAGTCAAGAGACCCAGTACTTC. It yields the protein CASSHPTVSQETQYF.